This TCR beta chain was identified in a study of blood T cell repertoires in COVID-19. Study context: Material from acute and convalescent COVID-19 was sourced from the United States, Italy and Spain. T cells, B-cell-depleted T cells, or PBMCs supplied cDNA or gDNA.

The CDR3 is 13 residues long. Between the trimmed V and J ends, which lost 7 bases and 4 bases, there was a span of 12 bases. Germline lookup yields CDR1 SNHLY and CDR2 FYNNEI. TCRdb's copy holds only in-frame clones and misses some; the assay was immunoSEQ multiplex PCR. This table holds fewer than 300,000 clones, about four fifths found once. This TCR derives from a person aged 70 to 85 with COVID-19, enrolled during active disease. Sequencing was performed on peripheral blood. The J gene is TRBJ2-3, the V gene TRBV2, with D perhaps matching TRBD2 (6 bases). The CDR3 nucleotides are TGTGCCAGCACGAGCGGGCAGGCAGATACGCAGTATTTT. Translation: CASTSGQADTQYF.